This TCR beta chain is from a study of blood T cell repertoires in COVID-19. Study context: From the United States, Italy and Spain came samples of acute and convalescent COVID-19.

Germline loops: CDR1 SGHRS, CDR2 YFSETQ. This CDR3 has 15 amino acids. Trimming cost V 0 bases and J 5 bases; bases outside gene matches: 5. Source study methods: Scientists estimated how many nucleated cells there were by amplifying reference gene primers. Sequenced by immunoSEQ multiplex PCR; TCRdb stores in-frame clones only, minus some. D and trimming were read from the DNA, whereas the V and J calls and clone size are those reported in that table. The sample consists of approximately 190,000 clones, roughly 82% of them appearing once. This TCR was recovered from a woman aged 55 to 70 with COVID-19, enrolled during active disease. The sequencing input was peripheral blood. The chain combines TRBV5-1 with TRBJ2-5; 9 bases fit TRBD2. This CDR3 is CASSLEPSGDETQYF. CDR3 in DNA: TGCGCCAGCAGCTTGGAGCCTAGCGGGGACGAGACCCAGTACTTC.